This T cell receptor (beta chain) was sequenced in a study of naive CD8 T cells in extremely preterm neonates. Study findings and constraints: Preterm samples differed in productive template counts; sample size was small.

This CDR3 is 11 amino acids long. Per germline, CDR1 SGDLS and CDR2 YYNGEE. The ends were cut back, 2 bases at V and 6 bases at J, with 3 bases in the middle. As regards this clone: Its antigen is as yet unknown.

Deliveries were elective term cesareans at roughly 35-41 weeks, with no labor or membrane rupture. The sample holds sorted live naive CD8+ CD45RA+CCR7+ T cells. Produced via immunoSEQ multiplex PCR; TCRdb's table is partial and in-frame only. The repertoire consists of roughly 5,100 clones, with roughly 97% occurring once and the leading ten covering approximately 0.55%. Sequencing was done on a sample of naive CD8+ T cells from cord blood. The gene calls are TRBV9 and TRBJ2-1; the D is unclear. The receptor comes from a newborn in good health. The CDR3 nucleotides read TGTGCCAGCAGCGTTAGCAATGAGCAGTTCTTC. Its translation: CASSVSNEQFF.